These T cell receptor beta chains were read from a single sample in a study of T cell repertoires in cytomegalovirus infection. TCRdb redid the calling of the reads with MiXCR, one entry per CDR3 protein. This repertoire shows around 740,000 distinct CDR3 sequences, roughly 36% found once; its top ten account for 2.8%. Sequencing input: PBMCs. The receptors stem from a human donor in good health (CMV status not recorded). Some clones in this sample may be carry-over from other donors' samples. Each CDR3 is given with its conserved first and last residue. The order of the fields is J gene, V gene, D gene, clone size, CDR3 protein, CDR3 DNA. D genes are given only for firm matches. A row's size may be missing; if present it is once, few, many or a size class.

>TRBJ2-1|TRBV4-2|TRBD2|once
CASSQGASGRKSSYNEQFF
TGTGCCAGCAGCCAAGGGGCTAGCGGGAGGAAGAGCTCCTACAATGAGCAGTTCTTC
>TRBJ2-1|TRBV7-9|NA|NA
CASSSVEGDSGNEQFF
TGTGCCAGCAGCTCCGTGGAGGGGGATTCTGGCAATGAGCAGTTCTTC
>TRBJ2-3|TRBV12-3/TRBV12-4|TRBD1|NA
CASSFLIADRVTDTQYF
TGTGCCAGCAGTTTCCTAATTGCGGACAGGGTCACAGATACGCAGTATTTT
>TRBJ1-5|TRBV2|NA|NA
CASSERQGFQPQHF
TGTGCCAGCAGTGAACGGCAGGGCTTTCAGCCCCAGCATTTT
>TRBJ2-7|TRBV6-6|NA|few
CASSRERTYEQYF
TGTGCCAGCAGTAGGGAACGCACTTACGAGCAGTACTTC
>TRBJ1-1|TRBV11-2|NA|NA
CASSGRPGDEAFF
TGTGCCAGCAGCGGACGGCCTGGGGATGAAGCTTTCTTT
>TRBJ2-1|TRBV6-1|TRBD2|few
CASSFAGDAISEQFF
TGTGCCAGCAGTTTCGCGGGGGACGCCATCAGCGAGCAGTTCTTC
>TRBJ2-7|TRBV5-1|NA|NA
CASSRAGPYEQYF
TGCGCCAGCAGCCGGGCGGGACCCTACGAGCAGTACTTC
>TRBJ2-4|TRBV28|NA|NA
CASSFSQAAKNIQYF
TGTGCCAGCAGTTTTAGTCAGGCTGCCAAAAACATTCAGTACTTC
>TRBJ2-1|TRBV27|TRBD2|NA
CASSQRERSSYNEQFF
TGTGCCAGCAGCCAGCGGGAGCGGAGCTCCTACAATGAGCAGTTCTTC
>TRBJ2-7|TRBV7-8|NA|NA
CASSSRAAGFHEQYF
TGTGCCAGCAGCTCAAGGGCGGCCGGATTCCACGAGCAGTACTTC
>TRBJ1-5|TRBV6-2/TRBV6-3|NA|few
CASGPMGRRSNQPQHF
TGTGCCAGCGGTCCGATGGGGAGGAGGAGCAATCAGCCCCAGCATTTT
>TRBJ1-2|TRBV19|NA|NA
CASTPGSANYGYTF
TGTGCCAGTACCCCCGGATCAGCTAACTATGGCTACACCTTC
>TRBJ2-1|TRBV11-2|TRBD2|few
CASSTGTSGRGDNEQFF
TGTGCCAGCAGCACCGGGACTAGCGGGAGGGGAGACAATGAGCAGTTCTTC
>TRBJ2-7|TRBV7-6|TRBD2|NA
CASSRTSGALEQYF
TGTGCCAGCAGCCGGACTAGCGGGGCTCTCGAGCAGTACTTC
>TRBJ2-7|TRBV20-1|NA|few
CSAYSDRVGF
TGCAGTGCTTACTCGGACCGAGTAGGCTTC
>TRBJ1-3|TRBV27|NA|NA
CASSLRNGNTIYF
TGTGCCAGCAGTTTAAGAAACGGAAACACCATATATTTT
>TRBJ1-1|TRBV28|NA|NA
CASSFLFLGMNTEAFF
TGTGCCAGCAGTTTTTTGTTCCTGGGTATGAACACTGAAGCTTTCTTT
>TRBJ1-2|TRBV20-1|NA|NA
CSARLRGRGGYTF
TGCAGTGCTAGACTCAGAGGAAGGGGCGGCTACACCTTC
>TRBJ2-2|TRBV7-6|NA|NA
CASSRSTAGTGELFF
TGTGCCAGCAGTCGCAGTACCGCGGGCACCGGGGAGCTGTTTTTT
>TRBJ1-3|TRBV7-3|NA|NA
CASSMLGISSGNTIYF
TGTGCCAGCAGCATGCTCGGGATCAGCTCTGGAAACACCATATATTTT
>TRBJ2-2|TRBV7-3|TRBD2|few
CASSSGGGNTGELFF
TGTGCCAGCAGTAGCGGGGGCGGGAACACCGGGGAGCTGTTTTTT
>TRBJ1-4|TRBV27|NA|few
CASSLNAGPNEKLFF
TGTGCCAGCAGTTTAAATGCAGGACCAAATGAAAAACTGTTTTTT
>TRBJ1-1|TRBV12-3/TRBV12-4|TRBD1|few
CASSIMIPDRVIISGFTEAFF
TGTGCCAGCAGTATTATGATCCCGGACAGGGTAATTATAAGTGGGTTCACTGAAGCTTTCTTT
>TRBJ2-4|TRBV11-1|NA|NA
CASSQSRGKNIQYF
TGTGCCAGCAGCCAATCACGGGGCAAAAACATTCAGTACTTC
>TRBJ2-3|TRBV19|TRBD1|NA
CASSMDRGATDTQYF
TGTGCCAGTAGTATGGACAGGGGGGCCACAGATACGCAGTATTTT
>TRBJ1-4|TRBV9|TRBD1|NA
CASSAGQGRHEKLFF
TGTGCCAGCAGCGCTGGACAGGGGCGTCATGAAAAACTGTTTTTT
>TRBJ1-5|TRBV6-2/TRBV6-3|NA|NA
CARRVTDYSNQPKHF
TGTGCCAGAAGAGTGACAGATTATAGCAATCAGCCCAAGCATTTT
>TRBJ2-7|TRBV5-4|NA|NA
CASSLASTSDYEQYF
TGTGCCAGCAGCTTGGCATCGACATCAGACTACGAGCAGTACTTC
>TRBJ2-1|TRBV6-2/TRBV6-3|NA|NA
CASSRSLGNNEQFF
TGTGCCAGCAGTCGATCTCTTGGTAACAATGAGCAGTTCTTC
>TRBJ1-1|TRBV7-8|NA|few
CASSLGGGRMNTEAFF
TGTGCCAGCAGCTTAGGCGGGGGGCGAATGAACACTGAAGCTTTCTTT
>TRBJ1-2|TRBV6-6|NA|NA
CASNQGSGPNYGYTF
TGTGCCAGCAACCAGGGCTCGGGACCTAACTATGGCTACACCTTC
>TRBJ1-5|TRBV28|NA|NA
CASSLWALSNQPQHF
TGTGCCAGCAGTTTATGGGCACTTAGCAATCAGCCCCAGCATTTT
>TRBJ2-3|TRBV15|NA|once
CATSRELGTQYF
TGTGCCACCAGCAGAGAGTTGGGTACGCAGTATTTT
>TRBJ2-5|TRBV6-6|NA|once
CASRTGWGETQYF
TGTGCCAGCAGAACAGGTTGGGGGGAGACCCAGTACTTC
>TRBJ2-7|TRBV30|TRBD1|once
CAWSRAGTGLLSSYEQYF
TGTGCCTGGAGCCGGGCCGGGACAGGGCTTCTAAGCTCCTACGAGCAGTACTTC
>TRBJ2-7|TRBV7-8|NA|NA
CASSLARLQGGNF
TGTGCCAGCAGCTTAGCCCGCCTACAGGGCGGGAACTTC
>TRBJ2-4|TRBV28|TRBD1|NA
CASSFFRGRDVNIQYF
TGTGCCAGCAGTTTCTTCAGGGGGCGCGATGTGAACATTCAGTACTTC
>TRBJ2-3|TRBV28|NA|few
CASSDTPGLYTDTQYF
TGTGCCAGCAGTGATACCCCGGGACTCTACACAGATACGCAGTATTTT
>TRBJ2-1|TRBV11-2|NA|many
CASSPGTHSYNEQFF
TGTGCCAGCTCCCCCGGGACTCACTCCTACAATGAGCAGTTCTTC
>TRBJ2-1|TRBV28|NA|few
CASSFRTLNNEQFF
TGTGCCAGCAGTTTTAGGACACTAAACAATGAGCAGTTCTTC
>TRBJ1-3|TRBV6-6|NA|few
CASSYEGRAGNTIYF
TGTGCCAGCAGTTACGAGGGCCGTGCTGGAAACACCATATATTTT
>TRBJ2-7|TRBV7-9|NA|NA
CASSLGGYDPYF
TGTGCCAGCAGCTTGGGCGGGTACGATCCTTACTTC
>TRBJ1-1|TRBV10-2|NA|few
CASGQGGWNTEAFF
TGCGCCAGCGGACAAGGGGGGTGGAACACTGAAGCTTTCTTT
>TRBJ1-4|TRBV6-1|NA|NA
CASSEAPGWDEKLFF
TGTGCCAGCAGTGAAGCGCCCGGGTGGGATGAAAAACTGTTTTTT